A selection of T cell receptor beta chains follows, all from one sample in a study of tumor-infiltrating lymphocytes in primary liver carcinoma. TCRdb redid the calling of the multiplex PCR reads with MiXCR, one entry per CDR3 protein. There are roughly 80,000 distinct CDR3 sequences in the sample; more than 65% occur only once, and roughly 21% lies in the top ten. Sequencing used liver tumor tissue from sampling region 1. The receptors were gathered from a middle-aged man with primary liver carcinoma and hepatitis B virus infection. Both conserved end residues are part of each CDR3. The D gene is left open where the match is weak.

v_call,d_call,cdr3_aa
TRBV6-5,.,CASSHEEDSPIRF
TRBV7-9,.,CASSLGFQENYGYTF
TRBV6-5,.,CASSYSKGGIYNEGFF
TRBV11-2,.,CASSPEENTGELFF
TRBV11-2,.,CASSLTDGAYEQQF
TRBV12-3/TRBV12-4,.,CASSPLTGNEQFF
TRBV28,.,CASSPALEETQYF
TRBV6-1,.,CASSSLTGKAAVGSDEQFF
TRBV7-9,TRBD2,CAGSFNSGVLFF
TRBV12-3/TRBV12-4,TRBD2,CASRTSGSTDTQYF
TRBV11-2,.,CASNPGSPSDTQYF
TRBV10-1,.,CASSERASENLFF
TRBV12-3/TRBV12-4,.,CASSLTPRGHGHQPQHF
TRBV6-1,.,CAGSEALWTATQETQYF
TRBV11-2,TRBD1,CASSPVGTGFSGYTF
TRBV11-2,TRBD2,CTSSLISSGRADPPYGQYF
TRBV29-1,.,CSIRMGGMMQETQYF
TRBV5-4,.,CASSLGGFDVGEQYF
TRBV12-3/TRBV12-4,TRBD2,CASSSSGAQETQYF
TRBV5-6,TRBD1,CASSFEPGQAYYGYTF
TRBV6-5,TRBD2,CASSSWLGGQETQYF
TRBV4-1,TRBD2,CTSRQLGETSGSYEQYF
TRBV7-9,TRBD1,CASTEGDRGLRETQYF
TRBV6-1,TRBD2,CASSLTSGYNGQFF
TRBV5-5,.,CASSLKMLVGASSYNEHFF
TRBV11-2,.,CASSPTGGREIQYF
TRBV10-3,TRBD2,CAISVVLAGGGGEQFF
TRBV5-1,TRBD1,CASSGDRGLTGEQFF
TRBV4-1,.,CAISQGGGTNQPQHF
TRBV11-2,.,CAGSTAGSETEASF
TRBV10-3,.,CAISERGHGDEQFF
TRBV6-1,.,CASNSDSHNEQLF
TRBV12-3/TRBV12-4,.,CPSSFGGKNIQYF
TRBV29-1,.,CSAGVLCAYERYF
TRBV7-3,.,CDSSPGRTDTQYF
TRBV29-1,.,CSVARGPEDTETFF
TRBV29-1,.,CSLEGGNEQFF
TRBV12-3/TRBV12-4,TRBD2,CTSSALGLARETQYF
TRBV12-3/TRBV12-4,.,CASSFRGPWGQPEYF
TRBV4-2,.,CASSPREDLAGVDVLTF